This T cell receptor beta chain was profiled in a study of radiation and T cells in renal cell carcinoma. Time point defined: baseline pretreatment blood. Treatment: 15 Gy SBRT to primary tumor, nephrectomy 4 weeks later. Radiation-treated patients gave blood at baseline, week 2 and week 4. The assay was immunoSEQ multiplex PCR, and TCRdb's table has in-frame clones only and misses some. The repertoire includes roughly 100,000 clones, around nine tenths of them detected once, and approximately 8% sits in the top ten. This CDR3 spans 18 amino acids. Germline CDR1 reads LNHDA; CDR2 reads SQIVND (reference sequence). The germline V and J ends were trimmed by 5 bases and 0 bases, with 20 bases remaining between them.

The sequence was obtained from a man aged 50-59 years with renal cell carcinoma. The sequencing here drew on blood, taken from a patient whose treatment included radiotherapy and nephrectomy. The chain recombines TRBV19 with TRBJ1-5; D not certain. The CDR3 loop is CASSPEGAFPVSNQPQHF. The CDR3 nucleotides read TGTGCCAGTAGTCCCGAAGGCGCATTCCCCGTTAGCAATCAGCCCCAGCATTTT.